This entry features one T cell receptor beta chain sequence. Its cognate antigen is unknown. The source of the sample is a study of T cell responses to AZD1222 COVID-19 vaccine. Study findings and constraints: Vaccine-associated CD4 TCRs spanned spike, dominant at 160-218 and 743-854. Targets within unmutated variant regions were reportedly found for nearly half of spike-specific TCRs. Possibly, clonal diversity was underestimated; donors were largely white British and included more females.

Clones were sequenced by immunoSEQ multiplex PCR, and TCRdb holds only the in-frame ones, with some missing. The profile shows 88,000 or so clones, roughly 89% of them singletons. V was pared by 3 bases and J by 0 bases, with 9 bases between. Germline V CDR1 and CDR2: SGDLS, YYNGEE. This CDR3 is 14 amino acids long. Sequences were derived from peripheral blood, sampled on day 0 of AZD1222 vaccination. The chain recombines TRBV9 with TRBJ1-1; TRBD1 might be the D (5 bases). The clonotype comes from an adult in good health. The CDR3, as DNA: TGTGCCAGCAGCGCGGGGACCTTGAACACTGAAGCTTTCTTT. Its translation is CASSAGTLNTEAFF. The full variable domain, in which reference TRBV9 and TRBJ1-1 provide the parts outside the CDR3, is DSGVTQTPKHLITATGQRVTLRCSPRSGDLSVYWYQQSLDQGLQFLIQYYNGEERAKGNILERFSAQQFPDLHSELNLSSLELGDSALYFCASSAGTLNTEAFFGQGTRLTVV.